What follows is one TCR beta chain and its context. Its matching antigen is unknown. The data originate from a study of identical twins. Overall study results and limits: Models predicted less out-of-frame TCR alpha sharing in monozygotic twins than was found. Twins shared beta out-of-frame sequences in excess, but this excess was weaker.

TCRdb processed the 5' RACE reads anew with MiXCR; each CDR3 protein has one entry. The sample yields about 810,000 distinct CDR3 sequences, 10% to 15% seen once. V lost 2 bases to trimming and J lost 6 bases; unmatched junction nucleotides: 4. This CDR3 has 14 residues. Germline assignment: CDR1 MRHNA and CDR2 SNTAGT. The same sample was also used in a study of yellow fever vaccine responses in identical twins. That report adds: As reported, the vaccine T cell response of twins seemed partly convergent and partly personalized.

Input material: PBMCs. The chain couples TRBV6-4 to TRBJ1-2; 9 nucleotides align to TRBD1. This clonotype originated in a woman aged 18-29 years in good health. This chain's CDR3 is CASSDRTGGHGYTF. CDR3 sequence (DNA): TGTGCCAGCAGTGACCGTACAGGGGGCCATGGCTACACCTTC.